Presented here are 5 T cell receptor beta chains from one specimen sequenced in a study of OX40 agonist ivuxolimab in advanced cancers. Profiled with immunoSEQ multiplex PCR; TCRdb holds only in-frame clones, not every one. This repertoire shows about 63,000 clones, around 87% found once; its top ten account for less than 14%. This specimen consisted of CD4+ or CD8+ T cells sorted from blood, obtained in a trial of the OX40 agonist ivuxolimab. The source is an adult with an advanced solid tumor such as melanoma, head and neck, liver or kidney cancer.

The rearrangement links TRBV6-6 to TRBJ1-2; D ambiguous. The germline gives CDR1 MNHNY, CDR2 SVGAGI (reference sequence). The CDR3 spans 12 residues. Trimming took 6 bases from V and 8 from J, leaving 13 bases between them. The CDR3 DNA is TGTGCCAGCAGACTACGCGGCGGAGGCTACACCTTC. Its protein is CASRLRGGGYTF.

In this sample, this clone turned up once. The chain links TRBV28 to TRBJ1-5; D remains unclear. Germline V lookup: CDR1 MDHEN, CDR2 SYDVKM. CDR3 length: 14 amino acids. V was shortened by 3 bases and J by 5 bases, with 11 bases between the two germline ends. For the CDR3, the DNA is TGTGCCAGCAGTTTTATAGACGGATATCAGCCCCAGCATTTT. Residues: CASSFIDGYQPQHF.

The CDR3 reads CASSIWPYGYTF. The DNA for the CDR3 is TGTGCCAGTAGTATTTGGCCCTATGGCTACACCTTC. J is TRBJ1-2 and V is TRBV19; no definite D call. The V end was cut by 3 bases, the J end by 4 bases, with 6 bases between. The CDR3 contains 12 residues. Germline CDR1 is LNHDA and CDR2 is SQIVND (reference sequence).

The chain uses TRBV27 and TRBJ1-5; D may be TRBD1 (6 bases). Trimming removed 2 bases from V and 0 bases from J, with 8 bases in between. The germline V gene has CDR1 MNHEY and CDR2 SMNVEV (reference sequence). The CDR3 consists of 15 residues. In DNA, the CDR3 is TGTGCCAGCAGTTTACAGGGGTATAGCAATCAGCCCCAGCATTTT. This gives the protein CASSLQGYSNQPQHF.

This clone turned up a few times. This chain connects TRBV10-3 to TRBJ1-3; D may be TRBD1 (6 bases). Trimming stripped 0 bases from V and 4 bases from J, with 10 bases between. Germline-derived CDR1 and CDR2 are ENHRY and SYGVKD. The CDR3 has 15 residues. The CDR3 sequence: CAISESGGSGNTIYF. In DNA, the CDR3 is TGTGCCATCAGTGAGTCAGGGGGGAGCGGAAACACCATATATTTT.